The sequence of this T cell receptor beta chain was determined in a study of CD8+ T cells in alopecia areata. Study-level points and caveats: Any link of baseline CD8+ expansion to response, resting on one nonresponder, remains uncertain.

Treatment described: oral pan-JAK inhibitor, 5-10 mg twice daily. The CDR3 spans 14 residues. The germline CDR1 and CDR2 sequences are GTSNPN and SVGIG (reference sequence). V shed 2 bases and J 1 base; nucleotides not matched to a gene: 4. Following RNA extraction, reverse transcription yielded cDNA that acted as the sequencing template. The data were produced by immunoSEQ multiplex PCR, yet TCRdb's version contains in-frame clones alone and is incomplete. Among fewer than 250,000 clones, roughly 60% were seen once, and the ten largest hold approximately 1%. A word on this clone: The antigen is unknown. Other DNA sequences in the same sample also yield this CDR3.

The material was CD4+ T cells sorted from blood, obtained at week 24, from a patient treated with tofacitinib. V and J are TRBV30 and TRBJ2-7; 8 bases are a match to TRBD1. This sequence originates from a human donor with alopecia areata. DNA of the CDR3: TGTGCCTGGAGTCGGACAGGGCGATCCTACGAGCAGTACTTC. This gives the protein CAWSRTGRSYEQYF. Filled out from reference TRBV30 and TRBJ2-7, the complete variable domain reads SQTIHQWPATLVQPVGSPLSLECTVEGTSNPNLYWYRQAAGRGLQLLFYSVGIGQISSEVPQNLSASRPQDRQFILSSKKLLLSDSGFYLCAWSRTGRSYEQYFGPGTRLTVT.